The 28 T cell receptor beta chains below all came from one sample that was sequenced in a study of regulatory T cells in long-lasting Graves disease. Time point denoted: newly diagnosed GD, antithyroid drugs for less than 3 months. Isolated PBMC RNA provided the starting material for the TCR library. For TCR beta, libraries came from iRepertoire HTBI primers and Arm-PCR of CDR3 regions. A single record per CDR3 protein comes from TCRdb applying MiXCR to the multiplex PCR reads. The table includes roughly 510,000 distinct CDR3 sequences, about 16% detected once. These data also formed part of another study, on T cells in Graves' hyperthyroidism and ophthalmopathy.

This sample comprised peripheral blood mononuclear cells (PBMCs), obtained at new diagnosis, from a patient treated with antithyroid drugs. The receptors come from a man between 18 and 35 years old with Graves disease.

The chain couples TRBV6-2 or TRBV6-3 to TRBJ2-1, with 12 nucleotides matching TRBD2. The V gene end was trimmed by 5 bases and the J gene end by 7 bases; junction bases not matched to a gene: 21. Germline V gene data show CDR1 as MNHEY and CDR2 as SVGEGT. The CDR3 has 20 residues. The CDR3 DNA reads TGTGCCAGCAGTGAAGGACGACTAGCGGGAGTTGAGAGGGATCGGAATGAGCAGTTCTTC. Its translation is CASSEGRLAGVERDRNEQFF.

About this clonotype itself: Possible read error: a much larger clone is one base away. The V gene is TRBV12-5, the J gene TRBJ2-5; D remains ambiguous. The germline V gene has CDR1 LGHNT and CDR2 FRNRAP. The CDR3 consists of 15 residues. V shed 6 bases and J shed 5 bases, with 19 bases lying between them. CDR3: CASGHSDRFVETQYF. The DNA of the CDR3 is TGTGCTAGTGGCCACTCAGACCGGTTTGTTGAGACCCAGTACTTC.

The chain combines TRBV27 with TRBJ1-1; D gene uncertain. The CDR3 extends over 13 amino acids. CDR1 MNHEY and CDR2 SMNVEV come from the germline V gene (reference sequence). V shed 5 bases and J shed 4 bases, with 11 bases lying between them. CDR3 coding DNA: TGTGCCAGCAGTCCTGCCCCAGGCACTGAAGCTTTCTTT. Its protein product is CASSPAPGTEAFF.

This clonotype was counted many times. The CDR3 sequence: CSARIGLAGNNEQFF. CDR3 nucleotide sequence: TGCAGTGCTAGGATCGGGCTAGCGGGAAACAATGAGCAGTTCTTC. The chain uses TRBV20-1 and TRBJ2-1, with 9 bases aligning to TRBD2. With 3 bases clipped from V and 5 bases from J, the junction kept 8 bases outside the gene matches. CDR1 is DFQATT and CDR2 is SNEGSKA in the germline V gene (reference sequence). The CDR3 is made up of 15 amino acids.

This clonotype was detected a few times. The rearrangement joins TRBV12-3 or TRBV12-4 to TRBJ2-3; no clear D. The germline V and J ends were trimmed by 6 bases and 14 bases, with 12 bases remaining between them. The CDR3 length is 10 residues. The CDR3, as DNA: TGTGCCAGCAGCGCCTATCCGCGGTATTTT. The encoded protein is CASSAYPRYF.

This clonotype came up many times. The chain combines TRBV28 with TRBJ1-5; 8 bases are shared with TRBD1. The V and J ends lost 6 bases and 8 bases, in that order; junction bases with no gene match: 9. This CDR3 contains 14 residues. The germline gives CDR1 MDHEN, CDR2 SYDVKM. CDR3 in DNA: TGTGCCAGCAGCCTGACAGGGGTTGGGGAGCCCCAGCATTTT. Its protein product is CASSLTGVGEPQHF.

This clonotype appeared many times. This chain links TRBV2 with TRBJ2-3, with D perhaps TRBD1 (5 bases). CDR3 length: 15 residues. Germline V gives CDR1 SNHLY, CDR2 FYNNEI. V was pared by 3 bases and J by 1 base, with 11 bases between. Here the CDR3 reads CASSDQGRGTDTQYF. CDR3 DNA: TGTGCCAGCAGTGATCAGGGCAGGGGCACAGATACGCAGTATTTT.

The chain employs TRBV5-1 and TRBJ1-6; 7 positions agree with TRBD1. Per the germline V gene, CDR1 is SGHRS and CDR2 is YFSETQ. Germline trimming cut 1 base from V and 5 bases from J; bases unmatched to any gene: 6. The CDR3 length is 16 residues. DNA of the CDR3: TGCGCCAGCAGCTTGCGCGGGACAGCCCATAATTCACCCCTCCACTTT. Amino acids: CASSLRGTAHNSPLHF.

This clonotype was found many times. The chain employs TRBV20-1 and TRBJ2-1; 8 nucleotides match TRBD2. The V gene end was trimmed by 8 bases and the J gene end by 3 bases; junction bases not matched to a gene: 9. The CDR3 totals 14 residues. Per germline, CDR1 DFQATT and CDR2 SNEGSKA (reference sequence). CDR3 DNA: TGCAGTCCTGCGAGCGGGAGAGGCTACAATGAGCAGTTCTTC. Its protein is CSPASGRGYNEQFF.

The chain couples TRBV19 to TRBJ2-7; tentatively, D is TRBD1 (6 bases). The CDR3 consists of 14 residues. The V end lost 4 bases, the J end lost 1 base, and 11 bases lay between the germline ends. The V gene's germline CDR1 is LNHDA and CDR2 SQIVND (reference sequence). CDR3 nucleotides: TGTGCCAGTAGTACTCAGGGGTGGTCCTACGAGCAGTACTTC. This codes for CASSTQGWSYEQYF.

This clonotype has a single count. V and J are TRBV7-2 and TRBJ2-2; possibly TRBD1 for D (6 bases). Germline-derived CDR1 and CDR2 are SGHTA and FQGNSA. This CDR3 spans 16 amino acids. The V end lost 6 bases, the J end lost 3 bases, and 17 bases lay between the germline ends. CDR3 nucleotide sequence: TGTGCCAGCAGGCAAGCAGGGGCTGGAGACACCGGGGAGCTGTTTTTT. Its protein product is CASRQAGAGDTGELFF.

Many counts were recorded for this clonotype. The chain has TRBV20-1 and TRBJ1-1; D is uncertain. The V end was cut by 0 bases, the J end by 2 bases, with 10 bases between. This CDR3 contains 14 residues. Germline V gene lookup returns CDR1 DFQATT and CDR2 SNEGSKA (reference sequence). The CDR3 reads CSARDGRRNTEAFF. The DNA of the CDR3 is TGCAGTGCTAGAGACGGCCGTAGAAACACTGAAGCTTTCTTT.

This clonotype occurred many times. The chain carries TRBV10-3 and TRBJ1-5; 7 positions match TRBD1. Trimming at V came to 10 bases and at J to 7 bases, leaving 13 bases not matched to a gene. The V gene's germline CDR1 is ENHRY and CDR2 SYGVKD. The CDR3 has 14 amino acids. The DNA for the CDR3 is TGTGCCACCGCGACAGGGCCATCGGAACAGCCCCAGCATTTT. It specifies CATATGPSEQPQHF.

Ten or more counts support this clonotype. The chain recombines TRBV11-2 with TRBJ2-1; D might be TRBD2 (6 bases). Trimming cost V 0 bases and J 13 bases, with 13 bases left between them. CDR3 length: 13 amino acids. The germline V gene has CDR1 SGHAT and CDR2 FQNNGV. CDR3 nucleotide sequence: TGTGCCAGCAGCTTAGAAGGACCTAGCGTACAGTTCTTC. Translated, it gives CASSLEGPSVQFF.

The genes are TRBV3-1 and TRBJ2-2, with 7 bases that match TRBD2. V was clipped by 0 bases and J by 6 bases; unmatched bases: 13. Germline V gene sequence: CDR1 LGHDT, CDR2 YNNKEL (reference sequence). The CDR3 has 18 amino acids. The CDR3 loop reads CASSQDPQGGSGAGELFF. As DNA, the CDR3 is TGTGCCAGCAGCCAAGACCCTCAAGGCGGGAGTGGGGCCGGGGAGCTGTTTTTT.

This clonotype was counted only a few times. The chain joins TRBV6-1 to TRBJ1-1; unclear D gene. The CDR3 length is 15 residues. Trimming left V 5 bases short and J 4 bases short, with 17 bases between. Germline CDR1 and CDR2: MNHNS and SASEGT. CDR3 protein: CASSRVWRGSTEAFF. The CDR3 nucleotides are TGTGCCAGCAGTAGGGTTTGGCGCGGGAGCACTGAAGCTTTCTTT.

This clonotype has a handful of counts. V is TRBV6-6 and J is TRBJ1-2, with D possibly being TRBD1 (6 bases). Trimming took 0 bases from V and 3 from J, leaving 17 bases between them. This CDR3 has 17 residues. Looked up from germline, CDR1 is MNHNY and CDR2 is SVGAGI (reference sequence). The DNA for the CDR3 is TGTGCCAGCAGTTACTCGATGACAGGACCTAACGACTATGGCTACACCTTC. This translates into CASSYSMTGPNDYGYTF.

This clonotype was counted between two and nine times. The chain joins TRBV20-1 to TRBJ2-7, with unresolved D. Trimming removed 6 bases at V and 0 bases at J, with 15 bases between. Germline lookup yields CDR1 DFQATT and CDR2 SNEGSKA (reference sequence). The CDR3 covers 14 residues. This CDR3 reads CSASLGSVSYEQYF. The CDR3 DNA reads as TGCAGTGCGTCCCTGGGTAGTGTCTCCTACGAGCAGTACTTC.

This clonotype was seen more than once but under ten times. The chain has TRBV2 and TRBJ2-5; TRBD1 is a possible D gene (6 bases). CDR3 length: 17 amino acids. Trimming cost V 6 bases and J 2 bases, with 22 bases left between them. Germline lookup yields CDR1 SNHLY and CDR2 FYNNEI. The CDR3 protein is CASSTLRGRGPQETQYF. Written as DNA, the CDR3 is TGTGCCAGCAGCACTCTCAGGGGCAGGGGCCCGCAAGAGACCCAGTACTTC.

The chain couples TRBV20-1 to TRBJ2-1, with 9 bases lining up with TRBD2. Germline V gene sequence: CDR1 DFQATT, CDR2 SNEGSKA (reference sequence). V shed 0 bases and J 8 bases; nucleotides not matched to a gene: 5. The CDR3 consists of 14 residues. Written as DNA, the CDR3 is TGCAGTGCTAGAGAGCGGGGGGGCGGGGATGAGCAGTTCTTC. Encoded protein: CSARERGGGDEQFF.

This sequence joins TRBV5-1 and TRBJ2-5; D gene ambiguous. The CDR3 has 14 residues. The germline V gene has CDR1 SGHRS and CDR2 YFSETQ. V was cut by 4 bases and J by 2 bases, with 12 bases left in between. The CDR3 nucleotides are TGCGCCAGCAGCGAGACTTACCTTCAAGAGACCCAGTACTTC. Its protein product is CASSETYLQETQYF.

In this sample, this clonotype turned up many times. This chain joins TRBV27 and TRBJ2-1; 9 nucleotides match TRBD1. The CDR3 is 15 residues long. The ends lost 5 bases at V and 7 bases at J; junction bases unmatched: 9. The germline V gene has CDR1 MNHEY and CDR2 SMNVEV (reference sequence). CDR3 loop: CASSLGTGLRNEQFF. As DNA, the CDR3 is TGTGCCAGCAGTCTCGGGACAGGGCTGAGGAATGAGCAGTTCTTC.

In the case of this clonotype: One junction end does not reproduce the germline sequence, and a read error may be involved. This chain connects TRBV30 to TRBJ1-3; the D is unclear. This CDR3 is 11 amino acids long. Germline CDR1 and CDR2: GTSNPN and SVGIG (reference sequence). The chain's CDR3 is CAWSVQNTICF. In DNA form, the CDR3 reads TGTGCCTGGAGTGTACAAAACACCATATGTTTT.

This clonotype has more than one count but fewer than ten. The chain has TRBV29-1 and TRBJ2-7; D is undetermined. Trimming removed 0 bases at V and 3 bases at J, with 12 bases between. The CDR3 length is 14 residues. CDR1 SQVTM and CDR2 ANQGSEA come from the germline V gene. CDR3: CSVEDRKESYEQYF. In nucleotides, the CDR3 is TGCAGCGTTGAAGATAGGAAAGAAAGCTACGAGCAGTACTTC.

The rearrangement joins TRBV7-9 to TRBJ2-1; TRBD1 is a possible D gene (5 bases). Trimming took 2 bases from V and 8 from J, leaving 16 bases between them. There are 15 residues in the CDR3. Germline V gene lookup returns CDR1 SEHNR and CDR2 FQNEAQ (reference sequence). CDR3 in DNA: TGTGCCAGCAGCTTAACCGTCGCAGGGTGGCATGAGCAGTTCTTC. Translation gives CASSLTVAGWHEQFF.

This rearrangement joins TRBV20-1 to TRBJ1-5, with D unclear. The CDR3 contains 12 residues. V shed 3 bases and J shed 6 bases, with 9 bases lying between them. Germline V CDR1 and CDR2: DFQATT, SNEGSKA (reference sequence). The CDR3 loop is CSASGGSQPQHF. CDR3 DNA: TGCAGTGCTAGCGGAGGGAGTCAGCCCCAGCATTTT.

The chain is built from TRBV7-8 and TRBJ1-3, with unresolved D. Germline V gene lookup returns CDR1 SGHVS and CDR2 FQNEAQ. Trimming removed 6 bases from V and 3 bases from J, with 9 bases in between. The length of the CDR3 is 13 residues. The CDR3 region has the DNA TGTGCCAGCAGGCAGGATTTTGGAAACACCATATATTTT. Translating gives CASRQDFGNTIYF.

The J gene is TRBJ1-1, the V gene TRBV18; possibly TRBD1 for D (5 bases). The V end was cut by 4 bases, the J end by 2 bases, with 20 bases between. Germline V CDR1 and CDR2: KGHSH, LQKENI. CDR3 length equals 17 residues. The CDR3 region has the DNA TGTGCCAGCTCACTAAACGGTGGGGGAGGGGTTAACACTGAAGCTTTCTTT. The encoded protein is CASSLNGGGGVNTEAFF.